Here is one T cell receptor (beta chain) with its context. Other nucleotide sequences in the sample specify the same CDR3. CDR1 is KGHSH, CDR2 LQKENI, per germline. The CDR3 contains 14 residues. With 2 bases clipped from V and 5 bases from J, the junction kept 4 bases outside the gene matches. These data come from a study of blood T cell repertoires in COVID-19. Across the study: There were acute and convalescent COVID-19 samples, and they came from the United States, Italy and Spain. T cells, B-cell-depleted T cells, or PBMCs supplied cDNA or gDNA.

Original processing methods: Amplification from reference gene primers served as the basis for estimated nucleated cell counts. The data were produced by immunoSEQ multiplex PCR, yet TCRdb's version contains in-frame clones alone and is incomplete. V and J calls and clone size are those listed in that table; D and trimming were worked out from the DNA. The table lists roughly 250,000 clones, around four fifths of them singletons. This receptor was identified in a man over 45 with acute or convalescent COVID-19. This chain uses TRBV18 with TRBJ1-2; 8 nucleotides match TRBD1. Material for sequencing was peripheral blood. CDR3 nucleotide sequence: TGTGCCAGCTCACCAGGACAGGGTGGGTATGGCTACACCTTC. It translates to CASSPGQGGYGYTF.